Sequencing of this T cell receptor beta chain was carried out in a study of cytomegalovirus exposure and HLA in healthy donors. The method was immunoSEQ multiplex PCR; TCRdb's version includes in-frame clones alone and lacks a portion of them. Of about 220,000 clones in the sample, around nine tenths were seen once. Study-wide results and caveats: A few chains linked to CMV were shown in vitro to be specific for CMV antigens.

Trimming took off 0 bases at V and 5 bases at J, with 13 bases between the two ends. Germline V lookup: CDR1 MNHEY, CDR2 SVGAGI. CDR3 length: 15 residues. As to this clone: The antigen remains unidentified.

The specimen was PBMCs. The chain combines TRBV6-5 with TRBJ1-2; maybe TRBD1 (6 bases). The sequence was collected from a man between 18 and 35 years old in good health and CMV-seronegative. The CDR3 reads CASSYSNRVWYGYTF. Written as DNA, the CDR3 is TGTGCCAGCAGTTACTCGAACAGGGTGTGGTATGGCTACACCTTC.